The entry below gives a single T cell receptor (beta chain) sequence along with its context. This sample was included in a study of blood T cell repertoires in COVID-19. Assay used: immunoSEQ multiplex PCR; TCRdb lists only in-frame clones, some missing. In the table there are about 44,000 clones, roughly 88% of which are singletons. Between the trimmed V and J ends, which lost 7 bases and 3 bases, there was a span of 12 bases. The CDR3 length is 13 residues. Germline lookup yields CDR1 WNHNN and CDR2 SYGVQD (reference sequence). The source of this sequence is a middle-aged woman with acute or convalescent COVID-19. The chain employs TRBV10-1 and TRBJ1-2; D unclear. The sample consisted of peripheral blood. The CDR3 region has the DNA TGCGCCAGCAAAGCCAGGAAATACTATGGCTACACCTTC. Protein sequence: CASKARKYYGYTF.